This is a list of T cell receptor beta chains from one sample in a study of beta chain features in type 1 diabetes. The method was immunoSEQ multiplex PCR; TCRdb's version includes in-frame clones alone and lacks a portion of them. The data hold some 350,000 clones, with around 10% observed a single time. Sequenced: central memory CD4+ T cells from blood. The receptors shown here come from a man aged 25 to 40 with type 1 diabetes. Both conserved end residues are part of each CDR3. D genes are given only for firm matches. Expanded clones are given a class, and other clones once, few, many or no size at all.

abundance | j_gene | v_gene | d_gene | CDR3aa
. | TRBJ1-1 | TRBV27 | . | CASSLRAAQNTEAFF
. | TRBJ2-4 | TRBV9 | TRBD2 | CASSPSGSSGIQYF
. | TRBJ2-1 | TRBV6-1 | . | CASSERDRPYNEQFF
many | TRBJ2-1 | TRBV4-2 | . | CASSQAAYNEQFF
. | TRBJ1-1 | TRBV6-1 | . | CASSERQARNTEAFF
. | TRBJ1-2 | TRBV30 | . | CAWSPGPYYGYTF
few | TRBJ2-1 | TRBV19 | . | CASSMVGGGEQFF
few | TRBJ1-1 | TRBV30 | TRBD1 | CAWSGQGNTEAFF
few | TRBJ2-3 | TRBV27 | TRBD1 | CASSFVGQGGDTQYF
. | TRBJ2-1 | TRBV13 | . | CASSFWRVNEQFF
. | TRBJ2-1 | TRBV7-9 | TRBD1 | CASSPRTGPKYNEQFF
. | TRBJ1-2 | TRBV6-1 | . | CASTGAYGYTF
many | TRBJ2-1 | TRBV5-4 | TRBD1 | CASSSGQGIAHNEQFF
. | TRBJ2-7 | TRBV5-6 | TRBD2 | CASSLTSGSTRSSYEQYF
. | TRBJ2-1 | TRBV29-1 | . | CSLLGYDEQFF
. | TRBJ1-5 | TRBV19 | . | CASSNQTGARDQPQHF
few | TRBJ2-7 | TRBV4-3 | . | CASSQEGPKQPYEQYF
. | TRBJ2-3 | TRBV2 | . | CASGPFTGEDTQYF
few | TRBJ2-7 | TRBV27 | . | CASRLLGGTSYEQYF
. | TRBJ1-1 | TRBV7-3 | . | CASSLTGSGDTEAFF
many | TRBJ1-2 | TRBV27 | TRBD1 | CASSANSGTDGYTF
. | TRBJ2-3 | TRBV5-5 | . | CASSRGVPGAWDTQYF
. | TRBJ2-7 | TRBV7-6 | . | CASSPEGTPYEQYF
many | TRBJ2-7 | TRBV19 | TRBD1 | CASSRQGGAPYEQYF
. | TRBJ2-7 | TRBV7-9 | TRBD2 | CASSPGLAESGEQYF
. | TRBJ1-2 | TRBV6-1 | . | CASSEATRLKSYTF
few | TRBJ2-4 | TRBV4-2 | . | CASSQGGAGDVPKNIQYF
. | TRBJ1-1 | TRBV6-6 | . | CASSFQIGGTEAFF
many | TRBJ2-1 | TRBV29-1 | . | CSSPLDTGEQFF
few | TRBJ1-3 | TRBV27 | TRBD1 | CASSLRYGTGSGNTIYF
. | TRBJ1-2 | TRBV4-2 | . | CASSGTGRTNYGYTF
. | TRBJ1-1 | TRBV10-3 | . | CAISQDMNTEAFF
. | TRBJ2-7 | TRBV5-1 | . | CASSLARGPYEQYF
. | TRBJ2-4 | TRBV28 | TRBD2 | CASSSLAGVSTGENIQYF
. | TRBJ2-7 | TRBV5-6 | . | CASSGDGTYEQYF
few | TRBJ1-2 | TRBV4-1 | TRBD1 | CASSQRDRVDYGYTF
few | TRBJ1-5 | TRBV7-2 | . | CASSPLAGGNQPQHF
few | TRBJ1-1 | TRBV7-2 | . | CASSSDSRNTEAFF
. | TRBJ2-3 | TRBV19 | TRBD2 | CASSISGGTDTQYF
. | TRBJ2-2 | TRBV7-9 | . | CASSLEGYTGELFF
. | TRBJ2-3 | TRBV5-1 | . | CASSLSDTQYF
. | TRBJ2-7 | TRBV10-3 | TRBD2 | CAISGLAGGPYEQYF
few | TRBJ1-5 | TRBV6-6 | . | CASGWGNQPQHF
few | TRBJ2-7 | TRBV7-9 | . | CASSLGRKGNIHEQYF
. | TRBJ2-1 | TRBV18 | . | CASSPPGGGGYNEQFF
. | TRBJ2-5 | TRBV7-2 | . | CASSLDRGRQETQYF
medium-sized | TRBJ2-5 | TRBV7-9 | TRBD2 | CASSPGLAGLQETQYF
few | TRBJ1-3 | TRBV15 | . | CATSILTGNTIYF